What follows are 17 T cell receptor beta chains derived from one specimen sequenced in a study of Graves' ophthalmopathy and Graves' hyperthyroidism. Amplified material comprised TCR beta CDR3 regions derived from RNA transcripts. Second-round multiplex PCR came after a first-round RT-PCR that employed HTBI primers. TCRdb analysed the multiplex PCR reads with MiXCR anew, one entry per CDR3 protein. The repertoire holds roughly 160,000 distinct CDR3 sequences, with about 40% as singletons. The sequencing sample was made of peripheral blood. The source of these receptors is a woman aged 40 to 50 with Graves' ophthalmopathy.

Many counts were recorded for this clonotype. The chain recombines TRBV4-2 with TRBJ1-5, with 7 bases that match TRBD1. Per the germline V gene, CDR1 is LGHNA and CDR2 is YNFKEQ. The CDR3 totals 17 residues. V lost 1 base, J lost 2 bases, and 8 bases stayed unmatched. CDR3 bases: TGTGCCAGCAGCCAAGCATGGCCAGGGGGTGGCAATCAGCCCCAGCATTTT. It translates to CASSQAWPGGGNQPQHF.

As to this clonotype: One junction end does not reproduce the germline sequence, and a read error may be involved. The CDR3 spells CASSLGLGLAYEQCF. The CDR3, as DNA: TGTGCCAGCAGCTTAGGCCTCGGACTAGCCTACGAGCAGTGCTTC. V is TRBV7-2 and J is TRBJ2-5; 8 bases map to TRBD2. This CDR3 has 15 residues. Germline values: CDR1 SGHTA, CDR2 FQGNSA. Complete variable domain (other parts from reference TRBV7-2 and TRBJ2-5): GAGVSQSPSNKVTEKGKDVELRCDPISGHTALYWYRQSLGQGLEFLIYFQGNSAPDKSGLPSDRFSAERTGGSVSTLTIQRTQQEDSAVYLCASSLGLGLAYEQCFGPGTRLLVL.

The rearrangement joins TRBV12-3 or TRBV12-4 to TRBJ1-2; TRBD1 might be the D (5 bases). The CDR3 sequence is 14 residues long. V shed 5 bases and J shed 1 base, with 11 bases lying between them. CDR3 sequence: CASSGGPINYGYTF. The CDR3 coding sequence is TGTGCCAGCAGTGGGGGACCGATTAACTATGGCTACACCTTC.

Ten or more counts support this clonotype. The V call is TRBV4-2, the J call TRBJ2-7; the match to TRBD1 covers 11 bases. V lost 4 bases to trimming and J lost 1 base; unmatched junction nucleotides: 6. Germline assignment: CDR1 LGHNA and CDR2 YNFKEQ. The CDR3 runs to 16 residues. CDR3 amino acids: CASSRPGQGGSYEQYF. CDR3 in DNA: TGTGCCAGCAGCCGGCCGGGACAGGGGGGATCCTACGAGCAGTACTTC.

This clonotype was found many times. V is TRBV11-2 and J is TRBJ1-2; D is unclear. The V end was cut by 5 bases, the J end by 8 bases, with 15 bases between. The CDR3 runs 13 residues. Per the germline V gene, CDR1 is SGHAT and CDR2 is FQNNGV. In nucleotides, the CDR3 is TGTGCCAGCAGCCCCCCTTCGCGTTTCGGCTACACCTTC. Translating it yields CASSPPSRFGYTF.

This clonotype was seen at least ten times. This chain uses TRBV2 with TRBJ1-2; weak D call: TRBD1 (5 bases). In germline, CDR1 is SNHLY, CDR2 FYNNEI. Trimming took off 2 bases at V and 7 bases at J, with 20 bases between the two ends. The CDR3 consists of 16 residues. CDR3 bases: TGTGCCAGCAGTGAATACGTCGCGGGCAGGGATCCTGGCTACACCTTC. This encodes CASSEYVAGRDPGYTF.

The chain couples TRBV6-2 or TRBV6-3 to TRBJ2-5; D is ambiguous. Germline V gene lookup returns CDR1 MNHEY and CDR2 SVGEGT. The CDR3 consists of 13 residues. Trimming took 7 bases from V and 2 from J, leaving 11 bases between them. CDR3 DNA sequence: TGTGCCAGCATGGGCCATCTACAAGAGACCCAGTACTTC. It codes for CASMGHLQETQYF.

The chain links TRBV6-5 to TRBJ1-2, with 7 positions matching TRBD1. Germline assignment: CDR1 MNHEY and CDR2 SVGAGI. V was pared by 4 bases and J by 4 bases, with 9 bases of the junction left unmatched. This CDR3 is 15 amino acids long. CDR3 nucleotides: TGTGCCAGCAGTTCGTCCCGGGACAGCGGCTATGGCTACACCTTC. Translated: CASSSSRDSGYGYTF.

This clonotype was seen repeatedly, ten times or more. V and J are TRBV7-2 and TRBJ1-1; D is unclear. The V gene's germline CDR1 is SGHTA and CDR2 FQGNSA. Deletions cut 0 bases from V and 1 base from J, with 9 bases between. CDR3 size: 15 residues. CDR3 protein: CASSLAPGTNTEAFF. CDR3 sequence (DNA): TGTGCCAGCAGCTTAGCTCCGGGCACGAACACTGAAGCTTTCTTT.

In its sample, this clonotype was seen many times. The chain has TRBV11-1 and TRBJ2-2; D gene ambiguous. The germline gives CDR1 SGHAT, CDR2 FQDESV (reference sequence). V was cut by 5 bases and J by 0 bases, with 4 bases left in between. There are 13 residues in the CDR3. The DNA of the CDR3 is TGTGCCAGCAGCCGGACGAACACCGGGGAGCTGTTTTTT. It translates to CASSRTNTGELFF.

This clonotype has ten or more counts. The chain couples TRBV28 to TRBJ1-2; 9 bases are a match to TRBD1. This CDR3 contains 13 residues. V trimming: 7 bases; J trimming: 4 bases; junction bases outside the gene matches: 4. Per the germline V gene, CDR1 is MDHEN and CDR2 is SYDVKM. The CDR3 region is CASMTTGGYGYTF. In nucleotides, the CDR3 is TGTGCCAGCATGACGACAGGGGGCTATGGCTACACCTTC.

The chain uses TRBV2 and TRBJ1-5, with no clear D. Trimming left V 3 bases short and J 7 bases short, with 16 bases between. CDR1 and CDR2 (germline): SNHLY, FYNNEI. The CDR3 is 15 amino acids. The CDR3 loop reads CASSDESPYSQPQHF. The CDR3 coding sequence is TGTGCCAGCAGTGATGAGAGCCCCTACTCGCAGCCCCAGCATTTT.

This clonotype was recorded at least ten times. The V and J genes are TRBV12-3 or TRBV12-4 and TRBJ2-3; 7 nucleotides line up with TRBD2. V lost 5 bases and J lost 4; bases outside the gene matches: 6. The CDR3 is 14 amino acids. The CDR3 is CASSPWDYPDTQYF. The CDR3 coding sequence is TGTGCCAGCAGTCCGTGGGACTACCCAGATACGCAGTATTTT.

The rearrangement uses TRBV24-1 and TRBJ2-5, with 8 nucleotides matching TRBD1. J gave up 3 bases and V 4 bases, and 6 bases lay outside the gene matches. Germline V gene sequence: CDR1 KGHDR, CDR2 SFDVKD. The CDR3 length is 15 residues. In nucleotides, the CDR3 is TGTGCCACCAGTGACCCCGGACAGGGCAAAGAGACCCAGTACTTC. It specifies CATSDPGQGKETQYF.

The sample holds many counts of this clonotype. CDR3 sequence (DNA): TGTGCCTGGGAGACAGGAAGGAAAGAGACCCAGTACTTC. It specifies CAWETGRKETQYF. The gene calls are TRBV30 and TRBJ2-5; D is perhaps TRBD1 (6 bases). CDR3 length equals 13 residues. Between the trimmed V and J ends, which lost 5 bases and 3 bases, there was a span of 13 bases. Per the germline V gene, CDR1 is GTSNPN and CDR2 is SVGIG (reference sequence).

In this sample, this clonotype turned up many times. The CDR3 sequence: CASSPIDGPEAFF. DNA for the CDR3: TGTGCCAGCAGCCCGATCGATGGCCCTGAAGCTTTCTTT. The chain is built from TRBV7-9 and TRBJ1-1; unclear D gene. Germline-derived CDR1 and CDR2 are SEHNR and FQNEAQ (reference sequence). The ends were cut back, 5 bases at V and 6 bases at J, with 13 bases in the middle. The CDR3 length is 13 residues.

This clonotype was detected many times. This chain links TRBV7-9 with TRBJ1-1; D unresolved. From germline, CDR1 is SEHNR and CDR2 FQNEAQ (reference sequence). The CDR3 consists of 14 residues. With 7 bases removed from V and 5 bases from J, the gap between germline ends came to 17 bases. The CDR3 DNA reads TGTGCCAGCACCTCAACGTTGGATGTAACTGAAGCTTTCTTT. Translated, it gives CASTSTLDVTEAFF.